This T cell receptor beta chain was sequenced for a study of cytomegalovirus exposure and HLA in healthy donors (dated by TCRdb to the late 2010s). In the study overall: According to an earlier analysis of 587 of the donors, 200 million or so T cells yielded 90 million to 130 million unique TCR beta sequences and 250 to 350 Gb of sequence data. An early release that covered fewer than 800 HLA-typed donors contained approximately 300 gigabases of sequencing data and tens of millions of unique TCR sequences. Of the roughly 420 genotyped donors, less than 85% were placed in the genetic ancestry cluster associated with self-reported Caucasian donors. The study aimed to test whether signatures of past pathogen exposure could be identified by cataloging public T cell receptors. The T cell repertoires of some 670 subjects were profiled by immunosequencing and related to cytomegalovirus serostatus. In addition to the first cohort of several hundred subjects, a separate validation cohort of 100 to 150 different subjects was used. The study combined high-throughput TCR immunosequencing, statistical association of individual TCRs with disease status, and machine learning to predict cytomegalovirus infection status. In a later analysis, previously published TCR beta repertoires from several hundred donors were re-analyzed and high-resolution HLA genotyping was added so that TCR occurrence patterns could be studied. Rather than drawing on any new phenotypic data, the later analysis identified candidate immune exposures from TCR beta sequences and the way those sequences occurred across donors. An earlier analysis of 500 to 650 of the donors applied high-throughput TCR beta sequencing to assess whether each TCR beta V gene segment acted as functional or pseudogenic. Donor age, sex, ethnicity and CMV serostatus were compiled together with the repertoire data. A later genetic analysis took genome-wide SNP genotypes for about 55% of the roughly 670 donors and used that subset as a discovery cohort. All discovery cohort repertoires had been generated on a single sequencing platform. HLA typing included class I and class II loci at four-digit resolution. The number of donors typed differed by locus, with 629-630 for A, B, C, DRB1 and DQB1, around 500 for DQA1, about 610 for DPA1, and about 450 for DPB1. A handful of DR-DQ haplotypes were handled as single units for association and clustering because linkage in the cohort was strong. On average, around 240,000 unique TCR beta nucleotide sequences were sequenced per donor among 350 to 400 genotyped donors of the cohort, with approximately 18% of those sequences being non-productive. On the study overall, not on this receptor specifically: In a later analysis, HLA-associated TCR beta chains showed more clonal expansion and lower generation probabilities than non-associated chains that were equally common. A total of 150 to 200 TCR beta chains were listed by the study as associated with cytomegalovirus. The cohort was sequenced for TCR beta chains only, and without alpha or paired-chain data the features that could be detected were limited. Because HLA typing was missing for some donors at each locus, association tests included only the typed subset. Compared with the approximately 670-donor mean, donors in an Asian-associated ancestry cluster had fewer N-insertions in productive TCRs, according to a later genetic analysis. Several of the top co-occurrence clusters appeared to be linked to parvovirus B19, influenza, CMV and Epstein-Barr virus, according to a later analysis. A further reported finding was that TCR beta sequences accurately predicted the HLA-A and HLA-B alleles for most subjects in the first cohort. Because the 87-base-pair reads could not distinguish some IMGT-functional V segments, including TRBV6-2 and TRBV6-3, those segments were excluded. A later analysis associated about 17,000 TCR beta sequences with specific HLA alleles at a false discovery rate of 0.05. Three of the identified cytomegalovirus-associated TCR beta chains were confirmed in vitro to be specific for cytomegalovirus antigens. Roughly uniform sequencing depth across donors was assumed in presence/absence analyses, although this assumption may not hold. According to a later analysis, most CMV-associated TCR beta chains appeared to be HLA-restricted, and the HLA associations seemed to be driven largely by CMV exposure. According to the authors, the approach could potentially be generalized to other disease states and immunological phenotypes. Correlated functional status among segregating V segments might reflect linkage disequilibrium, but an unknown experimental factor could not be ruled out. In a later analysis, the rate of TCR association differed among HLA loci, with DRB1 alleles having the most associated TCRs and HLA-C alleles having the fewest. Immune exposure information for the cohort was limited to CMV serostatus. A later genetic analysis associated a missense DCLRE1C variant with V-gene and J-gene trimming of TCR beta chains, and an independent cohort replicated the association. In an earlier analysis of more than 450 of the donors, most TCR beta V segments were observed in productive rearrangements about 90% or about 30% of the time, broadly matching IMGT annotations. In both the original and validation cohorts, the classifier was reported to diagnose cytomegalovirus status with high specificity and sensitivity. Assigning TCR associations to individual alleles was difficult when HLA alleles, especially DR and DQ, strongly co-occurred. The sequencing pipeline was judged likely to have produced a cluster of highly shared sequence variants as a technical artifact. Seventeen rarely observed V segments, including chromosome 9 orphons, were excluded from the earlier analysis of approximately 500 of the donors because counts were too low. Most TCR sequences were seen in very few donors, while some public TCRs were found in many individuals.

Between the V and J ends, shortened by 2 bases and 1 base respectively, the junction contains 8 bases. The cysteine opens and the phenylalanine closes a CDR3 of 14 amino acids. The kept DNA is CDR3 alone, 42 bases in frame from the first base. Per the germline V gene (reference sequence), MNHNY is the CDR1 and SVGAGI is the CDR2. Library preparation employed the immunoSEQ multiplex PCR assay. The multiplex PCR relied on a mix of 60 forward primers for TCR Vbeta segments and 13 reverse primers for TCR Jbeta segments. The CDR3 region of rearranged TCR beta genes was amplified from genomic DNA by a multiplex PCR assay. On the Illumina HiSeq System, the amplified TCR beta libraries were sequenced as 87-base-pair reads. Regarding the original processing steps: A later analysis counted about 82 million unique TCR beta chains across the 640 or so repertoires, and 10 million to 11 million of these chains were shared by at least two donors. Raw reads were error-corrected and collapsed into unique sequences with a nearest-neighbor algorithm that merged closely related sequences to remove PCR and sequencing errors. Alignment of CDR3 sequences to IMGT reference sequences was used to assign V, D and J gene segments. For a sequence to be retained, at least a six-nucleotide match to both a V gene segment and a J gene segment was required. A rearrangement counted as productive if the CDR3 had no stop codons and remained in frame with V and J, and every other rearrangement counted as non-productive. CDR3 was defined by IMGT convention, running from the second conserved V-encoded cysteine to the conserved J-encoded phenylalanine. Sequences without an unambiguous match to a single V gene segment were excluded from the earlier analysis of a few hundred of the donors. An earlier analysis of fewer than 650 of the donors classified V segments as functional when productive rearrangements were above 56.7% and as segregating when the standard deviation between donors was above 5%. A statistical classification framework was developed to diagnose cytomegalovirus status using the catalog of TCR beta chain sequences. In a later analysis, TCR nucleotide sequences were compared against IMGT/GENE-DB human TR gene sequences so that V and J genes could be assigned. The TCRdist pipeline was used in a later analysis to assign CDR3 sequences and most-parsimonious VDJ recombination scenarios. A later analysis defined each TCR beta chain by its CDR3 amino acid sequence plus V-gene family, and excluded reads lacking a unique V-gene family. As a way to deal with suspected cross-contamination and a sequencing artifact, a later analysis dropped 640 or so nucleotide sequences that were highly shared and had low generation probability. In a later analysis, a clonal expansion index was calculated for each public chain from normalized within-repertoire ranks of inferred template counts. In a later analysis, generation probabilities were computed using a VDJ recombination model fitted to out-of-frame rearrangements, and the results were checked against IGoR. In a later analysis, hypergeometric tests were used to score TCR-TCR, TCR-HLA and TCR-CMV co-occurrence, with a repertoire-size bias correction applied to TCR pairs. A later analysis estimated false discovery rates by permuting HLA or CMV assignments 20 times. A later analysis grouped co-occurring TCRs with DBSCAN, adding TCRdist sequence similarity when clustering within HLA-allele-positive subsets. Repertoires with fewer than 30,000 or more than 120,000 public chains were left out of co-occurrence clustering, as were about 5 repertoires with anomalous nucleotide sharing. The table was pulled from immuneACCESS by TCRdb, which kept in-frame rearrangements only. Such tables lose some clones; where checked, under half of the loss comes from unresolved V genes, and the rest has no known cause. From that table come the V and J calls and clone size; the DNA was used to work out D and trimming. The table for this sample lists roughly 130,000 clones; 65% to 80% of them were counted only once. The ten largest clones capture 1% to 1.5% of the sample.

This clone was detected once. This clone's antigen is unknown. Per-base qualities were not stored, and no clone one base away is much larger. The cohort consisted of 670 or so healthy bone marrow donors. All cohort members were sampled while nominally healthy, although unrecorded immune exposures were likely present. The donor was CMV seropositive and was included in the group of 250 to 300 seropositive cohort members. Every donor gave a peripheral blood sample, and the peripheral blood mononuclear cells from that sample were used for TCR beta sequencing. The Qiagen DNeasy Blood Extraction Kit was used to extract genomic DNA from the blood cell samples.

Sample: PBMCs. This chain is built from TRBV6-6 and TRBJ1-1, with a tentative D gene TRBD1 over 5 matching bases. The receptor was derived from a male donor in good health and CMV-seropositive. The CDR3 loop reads CASSYGGSNTEAFF. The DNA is TGTGCCAGCAGTTACGGGGGGTCGAACACTGAAGCTTTCTTT.